This entry lists 14 T cell receptor beta chains sequenced from one sample in a study of beta chain features in type 1 diabetes. TCRB transcripts that were expressed got sequenced, as all of the isolated RNA had been reverse transcribed. Using immunoSEQ multiplex PCR, the repertoire was profiled, and TCRdb retains in-frame clones only, with some absent. Counted here are more than 350,000 clones, over 9.5% occurring once; the ten biggest clones make up roughly 0.046%. The sample was naive CD4+ T cells from blood. These receptors came from a woman aged 18 to 35 in good health.

This chain connects TRBV19 to TRBJ1-6; D not resolved. The CDR3 consists of 10 residues. CDR1 and CDR2 (germline): LNHDA, SQIVND (reference sequence). Between the trimmed V and J ends, which lost 8 bases and 5 bases, there was a span of 1 base. CDR3 bases: TGTGCCAGTGATAATTCACCCCTCCACTTT. Protein sequence: CASDNSPLHF.

A few counts support this clone. The chain combines TRBV6-5 with TRBJ1-4, with D uncertain. The CDR3 has 13 residues. The germline CDR1 and CDR2 sequences are MNHEY and SVGAGI. V lost 5 bases and J 8 bases, leaving 12 bases between the germline ends. The CDR3: CASSQRVNEKLFF. CDR3 sequence (DNA): TGTGCCAGCAGTCAACGGGTAAACGAAAAACTGTTTTTT.

The chain recombines TRBV7-3 with TRBJ1-1; maybe TRBD1 (5 bases). V was pared by 2 bases and J by 2 bases, with 9 bases between. The CDR3 has 14 amino acids. Germline V gene sequence: CDR1 SGHTA, CDR2 FQGTGA. CDR3 protein: CASSLGAPNTEAFF. The CDR3 nucleotides read TGTGCCAGCAGCTTAGGGGCACCTAACACTGAAGCTTTCTTT.

This clone was observed once. V and J are TRBV9 and TRBJ1-4, with 9 bases identical to TRBD1. V lost 3 bases, J lost 7 bases, and 7 bases stayed unmatched. The CDR3 runs to 15 residues. Germline CDR1 SGDLS, CDR2 YYNGEE. CDR3: CASSALTGGVEKLFF. The CDR3, as DNA: TGTGCCAGCAGCGCCCTGACAGGGGGAGTTGAAAAACTGTTTTTT.

This chain connects TRBV6-5 to TRBJ1-5; TRBD1 might be the D (5 bases). This CDR3 has 14 amino acids. The V and J ends lost 6 bases and 6 bases respectively, with 15 bases between them. Per germline, CDR1 MNHEY and CDR2 SVGAGI. For the CDR3, the DNA is TGTGCCAGCAGGGACACACCTCTCGGTCAGCCCCAGCATTTT. Protein product: CASRDTPLGQPQHF.

The chain is built from TRBV9 and TRBJ2-1, with 9 bases fitting TRBD1. Per the germline V gene, CDR1 is SGDLS and CDR2 is YYNGEE. J was trimmed by 4 bases and V by 4 bases; bases with no gene match: 9. The length of the CDR3 is 16 residues. The DNA of the CDR3 is TGTGCCAGCAGCCGGACAGGGGTTACCCCTTACAATGAGCAGTTCTTC. Translated: CASSRTGVTPYNEQFF.

The chain is built from TRBV5-1 and TRBJ2-7; D is uncertain. The V and J ends lost 0 bases and 0 bases respectively, with 13 bases between them. The CDR3 is 16 residues long. CDR1 is SGHRS and CDR2 is YFSETQ in the germline V gene. CDR3: CASSLVPGPVSYEQYV. The CDR3, as DNA: TGCGCCAGCAGCTTGGTTCCAGGCCCTGTCTCCTACGAGCAGTACGTC.

The chain carries TRBV19 and TRBJ1-6; D might be TRBD1 (5 bases). Per the germline V gene, CDR1 is LNHDA and CDR2 is SQIVND (reference sequence). The CDR3 is 14 amino acids. V was pared by 6 bases and J by 9 bases, with 15 bases between. The CDR3 spells CASSRQMSGSPLHF. The CDR3 nucleotides are TGTGCCAGTAGCAGACAGATGAGTGGTTCACCCCTCCACTTT.

The sample holds a few counts of this clone. The V and J genes are TRBV2 and TRBJ1-2, with D tentatively TRBD1 (6 bases). Germline CDR1 SNHLY, CDR2 FYNNEI. The CDR3 is 13 residues long. V was cut by 7 bases and J by 5 bases, with 14 bases left in between. This CDR3 reads CASIDTGRYGYTF. In DNA form, the CDR3 reads TGTGCCAGCATTGATACAGGGAGGTATGGCTACACCTTC.

The V gene is TRBV5-1, the J gene TRBJ1-5; D remains unclear. Trimming left V 2 bases short and J 6 bases short, with 12 bases between. The CDR3 contains 14 residues. Germline CDR1 SGHRS, CDR2 YFSETQ. CDR3 bases: TGCGCCAGCAGCTTAGATTGGAACAGTCAGCCCCAGCATTTT. Translated, it gives CASSLDWNSQPQHF.

There are a few counts of this clone. V and J are TRBV29-1 and TRBJ2-3; the D gene is possibly TRBD1 (6 bases). The CDR3 totals 13 residues. V was cut by 4 bases and J by 3 bases, with 11 bases left in between. The germline V gene encodes CDR1 SQVTM and CDR2 ANQGSEA. CDR3 amino acids: CSVASRGTDTQYF. The CDR3 DNA reads TGCAGCGTTGCCAGCAGGGGAACAGATACGCAGTATTTT.

V gene TRBV5-1 combines with J gene TRBJ2-2; D is uncertain. CDR3 length equals 16 residues. Deletions cut 1 base from V and 0 bases from J, with 10 bases between. Germline CDR1 is SGHRS and CDR2 is YFSETQ. CDR3 DNA: TGCGCCAGCAGCTTGCAAGGATACCCGAACACCGGGGAGCTGTTTTTT. This translates into CASSLQGYPNTGELFF.

Remarks on this clone: Different DNA sequences within this sample yield the same CDR3. This chain uses TRBV7-2 with TRBJ1-5; 7 bases match TRBD1. This CDR3 has 15 residues. V was pared by 1 base and J by 2 bases, with 2 bases of the junction left unmatched. The germline V gene has CDR1 SGHTA and CDR2 FQGNSA. CDR3 in DNA: TGTGCCAGCAGCTTAGGAGACAGGGGCAATCAGCCCCAGCATTTT. This translates into CASSLGDRGNQPQHF.

This clone was seen only once. The CDR3 is CAWSVIAGQYF. The CDR3 DNA reads TGTGCCTGGAGTGTGATAGCGGGACAGTATTTT. The chain uses TRBV30 and TRBJ2-3; 8 bases agree with TRBD2. The CDR3 covers 11 residues. V lost 0 bases and J lost 12; bases outside the gene matches: 2. CDR1 and CDR2 (germline): GTSNPN, SVGIG (reference sequence).